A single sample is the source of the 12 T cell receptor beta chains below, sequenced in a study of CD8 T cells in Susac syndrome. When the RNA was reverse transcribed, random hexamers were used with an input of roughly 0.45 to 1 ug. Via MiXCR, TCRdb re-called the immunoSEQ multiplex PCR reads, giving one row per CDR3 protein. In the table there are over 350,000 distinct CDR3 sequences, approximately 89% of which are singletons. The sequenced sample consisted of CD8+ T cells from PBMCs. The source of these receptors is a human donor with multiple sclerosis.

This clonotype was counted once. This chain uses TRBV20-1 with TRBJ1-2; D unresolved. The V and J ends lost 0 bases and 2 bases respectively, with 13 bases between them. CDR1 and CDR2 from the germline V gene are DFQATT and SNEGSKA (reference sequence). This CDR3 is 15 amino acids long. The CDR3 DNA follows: TGCAGTGCTAGAGATCACCGACACGAAAACTATGGCTACACCTTC. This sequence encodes CSARDHRHENYGYTF.

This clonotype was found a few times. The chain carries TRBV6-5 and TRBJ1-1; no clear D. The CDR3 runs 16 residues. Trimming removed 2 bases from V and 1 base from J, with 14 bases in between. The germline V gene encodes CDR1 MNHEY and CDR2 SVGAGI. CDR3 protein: CASSYTPGSANTEAFF. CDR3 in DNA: TGTGCCAGCAGTTACACCCCGGGGTCGGCGAACACTGAAGCTTTCTTT.

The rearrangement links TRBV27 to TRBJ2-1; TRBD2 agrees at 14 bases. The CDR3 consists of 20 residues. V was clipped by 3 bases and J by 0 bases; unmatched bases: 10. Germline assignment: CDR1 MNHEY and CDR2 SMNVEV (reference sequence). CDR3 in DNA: TGTGCCAGCAGTTTTTGGGGACTAGCGGGAGCGGGTAGCTCCTACAATGAGCAGTTCTTC. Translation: CASSFWGLAGAGSSYNEQFF.

The CDR3 DNA sequence: TGTGCCAGCAGCTTCCCCGGGGCGAGCTCCTACAATGAGCAGTTCTTC. It specifies CASSFPGASSYNEQFF. This rearrangement joins TRBV5-6 to TRBJ2-1; D may be TRBD1 or TRBD2 (5 bases each). Trimming pared 2 bases from V and 0 bases from J, leaving 12 bases between. Germline loops: CDR1 SGHDT, CDR2 YYEEEE. The CDR3 is 16 residues long. The full variable domain, its missing parts supplied by reference TRBV5-6 and TRBJ2-1, is DAGVTQSPTHLIKTRGQQVTLRCSPKSGHDTVSWYQQALGQGPQFIFQYYEEEERQRGNFPDRFSGHQFPNYSSELNVNALLLGDSALYLCASSFPGASSYNEQFFGPGTRLTVL.

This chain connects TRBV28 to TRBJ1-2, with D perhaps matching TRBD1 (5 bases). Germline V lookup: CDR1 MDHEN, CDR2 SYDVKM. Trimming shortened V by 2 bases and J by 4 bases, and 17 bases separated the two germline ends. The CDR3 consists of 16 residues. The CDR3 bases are TGTGCCAGCAGTTTACCCCGTGGGGCGGTGGGCTATGGCTACACCTTC. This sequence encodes CASSLPRGAVGYGYTF.

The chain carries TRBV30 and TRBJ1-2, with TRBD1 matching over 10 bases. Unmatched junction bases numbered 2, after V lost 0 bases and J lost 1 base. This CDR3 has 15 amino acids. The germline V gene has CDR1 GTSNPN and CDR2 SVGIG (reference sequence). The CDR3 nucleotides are TGTGCCTGGAGTGTGGACAGGGGGGATAACTATGGCTACACCTTC. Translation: CAWSVDRGDNYGYTF.

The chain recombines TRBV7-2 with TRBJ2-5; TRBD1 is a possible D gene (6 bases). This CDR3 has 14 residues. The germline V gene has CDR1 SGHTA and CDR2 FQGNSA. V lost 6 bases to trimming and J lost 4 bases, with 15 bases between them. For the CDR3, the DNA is TGTGCCAGCAGGGGAATCGGCAGGGGAGAGACCCAGTACTTC. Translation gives CASRGIGRGETQYF.

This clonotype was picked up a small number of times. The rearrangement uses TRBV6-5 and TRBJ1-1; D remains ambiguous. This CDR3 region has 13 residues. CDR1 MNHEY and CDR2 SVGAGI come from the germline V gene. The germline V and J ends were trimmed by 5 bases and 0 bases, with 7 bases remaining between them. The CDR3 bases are TGTGCCAGCAGTCCTTCCCTGAACACTGAAGCTTTCTTT. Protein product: CASSPSLNTEAFF.

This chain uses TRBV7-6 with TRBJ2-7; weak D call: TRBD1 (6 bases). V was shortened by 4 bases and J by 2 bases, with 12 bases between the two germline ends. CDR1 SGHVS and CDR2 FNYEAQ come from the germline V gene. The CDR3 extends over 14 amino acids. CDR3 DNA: TGTGCCAGCAGCTCGGACAGCCTGACCTACGAGCAGTACTTC. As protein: CASSSDSLTYEQYF.

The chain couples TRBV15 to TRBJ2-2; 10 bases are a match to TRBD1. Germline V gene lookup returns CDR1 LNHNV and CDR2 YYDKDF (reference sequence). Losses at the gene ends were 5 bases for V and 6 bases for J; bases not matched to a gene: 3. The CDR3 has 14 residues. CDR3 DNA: TGTGCCACCAGCCCGGACAGGGGGGCCGGGGAGCTGTTTTTT. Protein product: CATSPDRGAGELFF.

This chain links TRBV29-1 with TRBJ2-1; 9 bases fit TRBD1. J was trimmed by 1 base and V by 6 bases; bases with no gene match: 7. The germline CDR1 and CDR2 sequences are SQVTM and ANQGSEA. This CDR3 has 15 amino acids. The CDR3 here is CSVPGQGKSYNEQFF. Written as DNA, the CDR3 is TGCAGCGTCCCCGGACAGGGGAAATCCTACAATGAGCAGTTCTTC.

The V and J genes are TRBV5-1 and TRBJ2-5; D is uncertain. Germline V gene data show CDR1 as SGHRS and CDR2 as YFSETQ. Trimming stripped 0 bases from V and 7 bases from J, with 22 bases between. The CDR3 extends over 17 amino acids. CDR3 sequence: CASSLAILPGDVRTQYF. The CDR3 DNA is TGCGCCAGCAGCTTGGCCATCCTCCCGGGTGATGTGAGGACCCAGTACTTC.